One sample yielded the 20 T cell receptor beta chains listed below, sequenced in a study of identical twins. TCRdb ran MiXCR on the 5' RACE reads and lists one entry per CDR3 protein. The repertoire has under 300,000 distinct CDR3 sequences, 6.5% of them found once; the top ten carry approximately 15%. These data were also filed under a second study, of T cells expressing NK-cell markers.

The sequencing sample was made of CD8+ T cells sorted from blood. The receptors come from a woman between 18 and 29 years old in good health.

The rearrangement uses TRBV21-1 and TRBJ2-1; the tabulated D call, TRBD2, remains unverified against the DNA. TRBV21-1 is reported as a pseudogene. The CDR3 runs 18 residues. The chain's CDR3 is CASSKSAFRTSGMNEQFF. The CDR3 DNA reads as TGTGCCAGCAGCAAATCTGCTTTTAGGACTAGCGGGATGAATGAGCAGTTCTTC.

V and J are TRBV11-2 and TRBJ1-1, with TRBD1 matching over 8 bases. In germline, CDR1 is SGHAT, CDR2 FQNNGV. The CDR3 contains 15 residues. After removal of 5 bases from V and 0 bases from J, the junction contained 5 bases not matched to a gene. DNA for the CDR3: TGTGCCAGCAGCGCCCGACAGGGGATGAACACTGAAGCTTTCTTT. It translates to CASSARQGMNTEAFF. The whole variable domain, filled in from reference TRBV11-2 and TRBJ1-1, reads EAGVAQSPRYKIIEKRQSVAFWCNPISGHATLYWYQQILGQGPKLLIQFQNNGVVDDSQLPKDRFSAERLKGVDSTLKIQPAKLEDSAVYLCASSARQGMNTEAFFGQGTRLTVV.

V usage is TRBV27 and J usage is TRBJ2-1, with 7 positions matching TRBD2. The germline CDR1 and CDR2 sequences are MNHEY and SMNVEV (reference sequence). The CDR3 is 15 amino acids. V trimming: 6 bases; J trimming: 6 bases; junction bases outside the gene matches: 11. The DNA of the CDR3 is TGTGCCAGCAGGGGTGGGAGGGCCAATTTCAATGAGCAGTTCTTC. Protein sequence: CASRGGRANFNEQFF.

This clonotype was picked up many times. At one of its ends the junction is not consistent with the germline gene, which may arise from a read error. V gene TRBV6-2 or TRBV6-3 combines with J gene TRBJ1-1; 9 positions match TRBD1. This CDR3 spans 16 amino acids. CDR1 is MNHEY and CDR2 is SVGEGT in the germline V gene. CDR3 sequence: CASGYRTGQGNTEAFF. In DNA, the CDR3 is TGTGCCAGCGGTTATAGGACGGGACAGGGAAATACTGAAGCTTTCTTT.

The rearrangement uses TRBV4-3 and TRBJ2-5; 7 bases fit TRBD1. Looked up from germline, CDR1 is LGHNA and CDR2 is YSLEER. V shed 3 bases and J 1 base; nucleotides not matched to a gene: 5. The CDR3 has 15 amino acids. The CDR3: CASSQATGAQETQYF. CDR3 nucleotides: TGCGCCAGCAGCCAGGCCACAGGGGCCCAAGAGACCCAGTACTTC.

This clonotype was found a few times. The V call is TRBV27, the J call TRBJ1-1; no clear D gene. The V end was cut by 6 bases, the J end by 4 bases, with 18 bases between. CDR1 and CDR2 (germline): MNHEY, SMNVEV (reference sequence). The CDR3 contains 15 residues. This CDR3 is CASSPGPRGSTEAFF. CDR3 nucleotides: TGTGCCAGCAGCCCGGGCCCTCGAGGTTCCACTGAAGCTTTCTTT.

The chain has TRBV30 and TRBJ1-1; TRBD1 might be the D (6 bases). Germline CDR1 GTSNPN, CDR2 SVGIG (reference sequence). CDR3 length: 10 residues. Written as DNA, the CDR3 is TGTGGAGGGGGGGGTAAAGGAGCTTTCTTT. It encodes CGGGGKGAFF.

This chain joins TRBV7-2 and TRBJ1-1, with 9 bases lining up with TRBD1. The J segment lost 4 bases and the V segment lost 6 bases, leaving 12 bases of the junction unmatched. The CDR3 length is 16 residues. CDR1 SGHTA and CDR2 FQGNSA come from the germline V gene. The CDR3, as DNA: TGTGCCAGCAGACCATATCTGACAGGGGGTATCACTGAAGCTTTCTTT. Amino acids: CASRPYLTGGITEAFF.

A word on this clonotype: This may arise from a read error, as a much more abundant clone is one base away. The chain is built from TRBV12-3 or TRBV12-4 and TRBJ1-1, with a tentative D call TRBD1 (6 bases). The CDR3 extends over 15 amino acids. Trimming took 3 bases from V and 3 from J, leaving 14 bases between them. The CDR3 protein is CASSFKGGLDTEAFF. The DNA of the CDR3 is TGTGCCAGCAGTTTTAAAGGGGGGCTGGACACTGAAGCTTTCTTT.

This sequence joins TRBV12-3 or TRBV12-4 and TRBJ2-1, with D uncertain. CDR3 length equals 13 residues. Deletions cut 6 bases from V and 7 bases from J, with 13 bases between. This chain's CDR3 is CASSWTHQNEQFF. The CDR3 region has the DNA TGTGCCAGCAGCTGGACCCACCAAAATGAGCAGTTCTTC.

The CDR3 bases are TGTGCCAGCAGTTTAGTGGGGGGGTACCAAGAGACCCAGTACTTC. Amino acids: CASSLVGGYQETQYF. The chain recombines TRBV27 with TRBJ2-5; 7 bases agree with TRBD2. V gave up 2 bases and J gave up 0 bases; unmatched junction bases: 3. This CDR3 has 15 residues. Germline CDR1 and CDR2: MNHEY and SMNVEV (reference sequence).

CDR3 bases: TGTGCCAGCAGCCTCTTACTAGCGGGAACTGAGCAGTTCTTC. Translation: CASSLLLAGTEQFF. The chain carries TRBV7-8 and TRBJ2-1; 10 nucleotides align to TRBD2. CDR1 and CDR2 (germline): SGHVS, FQNEAQ. This CDR3 contains 14 residues. V shed 5 bases and J 9 bases; nucleotides not matched to a gene: 7.

This clonotype was found a few times. CDR3 DNA: TGCAGTGCTAGAATCGAGCCTAATGAGCAGTTCTTC. It encodes CSARIEPNEQFF. The rearrangement joins TRBV20-1 to TRBJ2-1; no clear D gene. V gave up 2 bases and J gave up 7 bases, with 9 bases separating them. Per germline, CDR1 DFQATT and CDR2 SNEGSKA (reference sequence). The CDR3 length is 12 residues.

This clonotype was counted a few times. This chain connects TRBV7-9 to TRBJ2-3, with D unresolved. The V gene's germline CDR1 is SEHNR and CDR2 FQNEAQ (reference sequence). The CDR3 is 16 amino acids. Deletions cut 4 bases from V and 0 bases from J, with 14 bases between. CDR3 protein: CASSSMTPPSTDTQYF. Written as DNA, the CDR3 is TGTGCCAGCAGCTCAATGACACCACCTAGCACAGATACGCAGTATTTT. The full variable domain, in which reference TRBV7-9 and TRBJ2-3 provide the parts outside the CDR3, is DTGVSQNPRHKITKRGQNVTFRCDPISEHNRLYWYRQTLGQGPEFLTYFQNEAQLEKSRLLSDRFSAERPKGSFSTLEIQRTEQGDSAMYLCASSSMTPPSTDTQYFGPGTRLTVL.

This clonotype turned up a few times. This rearrangement joins TRBV9 to TRBJ2-1; D gene uncertain. The CDR3 contains 15 residues. Trimming removed 0 bases from V and 6 bases from J, with 13 bases in between. In germline, CDR1 is SGDLS, CDR2 YYNGEE. In nucleotides, the CDR3 is TGTGCCAGCAGCGTAGCCGGAGCCCCAGGCAATGAGCAGTTCTTC. Its protein is CASSVAGAPGNEQFF.

Only a few counts were recorded for this clonotype. This chain connects TRBV20-1 to TRBJ2-7, with D tentatively TRBD1 (6 bases). The CDR3 has 14 residues. Germline loops: CDR1 DFQATT, CDR2 SNEGSKA (reference sequence). V was cut by 8 bases and J by 4 bases, with 21 bases left in between. CDR3 residues: CSTQGQGRGYEQYF. DNA for the CDR3: TGCAGTACCCAGGGGCAGGGAAGAGGATACGAGCAGTACTTC.

This clonotype was observed at least ten times. The CDR3 DNA follows: TGTGCCAGCAGCTATTCAGTCGGCGGCACAGATACGCAGTATTTT. Translation: CASSYSVGGTDTQYF. The V call is TRBV11-2, the J call TRBJ2-3; D gene unclear. The germline V and J ends were trimmed by 4 bases and 1 base, with 12 bases remaining between them. The CDR3 is 15 amino acids. Germline CDR1 SGHAT, CDR2 FQNNGV.

This clonotype was observed many times. The chain joins TRBV10-2 to TRBJ2-7, with TRBD1 matching over 9 bases. Per germline, CDR1 WSHSY and CDR2 SAAADI. CDR3 length equals 15 residues. V shed 5 bases and J 2 bases; nucleotides not matched to a gene: 7. The CDR3 protein is CASSPVRTGAYEQYF. CDR3 bases: TGCGCCAGCAGTCCTGTGAGGACAGGGGCCTACGAGCAGTACTTC.

This clonotype has just a few counts. V is TRBV7-7 and J is TRBJ2-1, with TRBD1 matching over 9 bases. Germline CDR1 reads SSHAT; CDR2 reads FNYEAQ (reference sequence). The CDR3 runs to 15 residues. Trimming at V came to 5 bases and at J to 7 bases, leaving 9 bases not matched to a gene. CDR3 region: CASSPGTGYGNEQFF. CDR3 coding DNA: TGTGCCAGCAGCCCCGGGACAGGGTATGGGAATGAGCAGTTCTTC. Using reference TRBV7-7 and TRBJ2-1 for the parts outside the CDR3, the full variable domain is GAGVSQSPRYKVTKRGQDVTLRCDPISSHATLYWYQQALGQGPEFLTYFNYEAQPDKSGLPSDRFSAERPEGSISTLTIQRTEQRDSAMYRCASSPGTGYGNEQFFGPGTRLTVL.

This clonotype turned up a few times. The rearrangement joins TRBV12-3 or TRBV12-4 to TRBJ2-1, with 15 bases matching TRBD2. The ends lost 4 bases at V and 8 bases at J; junction bases unmatched: 0. The CDR3 consists of 14 residues. The CDR3 is CASSWTSGRDEQFF. DNA of the CDR3: TGTGCCAGCAGTTGGACTAGCGGGAGGGATGAGCAGTTCTTC.